One and the same sample provided the 3 T cell receptor beta chains below, sequenced in a study of neoadjuvant anti-PD-1 for oral cavity cancer (dated by TCRdb to 2020 to 2022). The time point label, read with the paper, signifies: before neoadjuvant nivolumab. The library relied on the immunoSEQ multiplex PCR assay. TCRdb obtained this table from immuneACCESS and retained in-frame rearrangements with V and J assigned. These tables miss some clones; where compared with another copy, unresolved V genes account for less than half of the shortfall, and the remainder is unexplained. This sample has tens of thousands of clones in its table, and more than 70% of those were observed once. Approximately 3.6% of the sample goes to the ten largest clones. The material sequenced was PBMCs, taken before nivolumab (anti-PD-1) treatment. These receptor sequences come from a person aged 40 to 85 with oral cavity squamous cell carcinoma.

V usage is TRBV7-8 and J usage is TRBJ1-4; no firm D call. In germline, CDR1 is SGHVS, CDR2 FQNEAQ. The CDR3 contains 15 residues. The ends were cut back, 1 base at V and 3 bases at J, with 9 bases in the middle. The CDR3 sequence: CASSLDQRANEKLFF. DNA of the CDR3: TGTGCCAGCAGCTTAGACCAACGGGCTAATGAAAAACTGTTTTTT. Based on the CDR3 plus reference TRBV7-8 and TRBJ1-4, the full variable domain is GAGVSQSPRYKVAKRGQDVALRCDPISGHVSLFWYQQALGQGPEFLTYFQNEAQLDKSGLPSDRFFAERPEGSVSTLKIQRTQQEDSAVYLCASSLDQRANEKLFFGSGTQLSVL.

This sequence joins TRBV7-9 and TRBJ1-1; 9 bases are shared with TRBD1. CDR1 is SEHNR, CDR2 FQNEAQ, per germline (reference sequence). CDR3 size: 14 residues. Trimming at V came to 6 bases and at J to 6 bases, leaving 8 bases not matched to a gene. CDR3 region: CASRIQGARAEAFF. CDR3 in DNA: TGTGCCAGCAGGATACAGGGGGCGAGGGCTGAAGCTTTCTTT.

The gene calls are TRBV10-3 and TRBJ1-4; D unclear. The CDR3 sequence is 15 residues long. Germline V gene data show CDR1 as ENHRY and CDR2 as SYGVKD. V was pared by 3 bases and J by 0 bases, with 8 bases between. The CDR3 sequence: CAISDWAATNEKLFF. CDR3 bases: TGTGCCATCAGTGACTGGGCAGCAACTAATGAAAAACTGTTTTTT.